Listed here is a single TCR beta chain. For the library, individual cDNA molecules each received unique molecular identifiers. TCRdb reprocessed the reads with MiXCR, giving one entry per CDR3 protein. The sample lists 2,500 or so distinct CDR3 sequences; roughly 53% were seen once. As for treatment: therapeutic diphenylcyclopropenone sensitization with weekly scalp DPC. Per germline, CDR1 MDHEN and CDR2 SYDVKM. The CDR3 is 10 amino acids. The V end was cut by 2 bases, the J end by 7 bases, with 2 bases between. The sample originates from a study of human T cells and chemical hapten exposure. The sequenced sample was whole blood, obtained before DPC sensitization or 2, 6, or about 24 weeks after (not recorded which). This chain connects TRBV28 to TRBJ1-1; no definite D call. The receptor was derived from an adult with alopecia areata. Some clones in this sample may be carry-over from other donors' samples. This table probably holds off-target reads from a library built for another chain. DNA for the CDR3: TGTGCCAGCAGTTTAGATGAAGCTTTCTTT. Translation gives CASSLDEAFF.